This record looks at one T cell receptor beta chain sequence and its context. When naive CD8 T cells were sorted, they were gated as CD8+CD4-CCR7+CD45RA+. From the PCR reads, TCRdb called clonotypes with MiXCR, one entry per CDR3 protein. The repertoire holds about 320,000 distinct CDR3 sequences, with under 25% as singletons. These data are taken from a study of molecular identifiers for immune sequencing clone quantification. The source of this sequence is a human donor in good health. Some libraries in this study had Jurkat cell RNA spiked in. The sample consisted of naive CD8+ T cells from blood, with Jurkat cell RNA spiked in. As for subset: FACS-sorted CD8+CD4-CCR7+CD45RA+ naive T cells.

The CDR3 region is CSGVRQGGSGVRGNEQFF. The CDR3 DNA sequence: TGCAGCGGGGTGAGACAGGGTGGGAGCGGGGTCCGGGGCAATGAGCAGTTCTTC. The V call is TRBV29-1, the J call TRBJ2-1; D possibly matches TRBD1 or TRBD2 (7 bases each). Germline V gives CDR1 SQVTM, CDR2 ANQGSEA. Trimming cost V 7 bases and J 6 bases, with 31 bases left between them. The CDR3 consists of 18 residues.